A selection of T cell receptor beta chains follows, all from one sample in a study of cytomegalovirus exposure and HLA in healthy donors. Some clones are missing from TCRdb's copy, which holds only in-frame ones; the method was immunoSEQ multiplex PCR. The data hold approximately 120,000 clones, with around 94% observed a single time. Sample: PBMCs. These receptors were obtained from a woman under 30 in good health and CMV-seronegative. The CDR3 runs from the conserved cysteine through the conserved F or W. The D gene is left open where the match is weak. Not all rows give a size; the values are once, few, many and, for expanded clones, a class.

NA TRBD1 TRBJ2-6 TRBV28 CASSFFGDRGSGANVLTF TGTGCCAGCAGTTTTTTTGGGGACAGGGGATCTGGGGCCAACGTCCTGACTTTC
NA TRBD1 TRBJ1-1 TRBV5-4 CASSLNRGPEAFF TGTGCCAGCAGCTTAAACAGGGGGCCTGAAGCTTTCTTT
NA TRBD2 TRBJ2-5 TRBV5-1 CASTRGLAGGRETQYF TGCGCCAGCACAAGAGGACTAGCGGGAGGAAGAGAGACCCAGTACTTC
NA TRBD1 TRBJ1-5 TRBV5-5 CASSSTGGIRQPQHF TGTGCCAGCAGCTCGACAGGGGGCATACGCCAGCCCCAGCATTTT
NA TRBD2 TRBJ2-7 TRBV7-9 CASSKTSGSYEQYF TGTGCCAGCAGCAAGACTAGCGGATCCTACGAGCAGTACTTC
NA TRBD2 TRBJ2-7 TRBV5-6 CASSPGLAGVKQYF TGTGCCAGCAGCCCGGGACTAGCGGGAGTTAAGCAGTACTTC
NA NA TRBJ2-1 TRBV5-1 CASSLGGEDNEQFF TGCGCCAGCAGCTTGGGAGGGGAGGACAATGAGCAGTTCTTC
NA TRBD1 TRBJ2-7 TRBV5-1 CASSFDRVGDEQYF TGCGCCAGCAGCTTCGACAGGGTAGGTGATGAGCAGTACTTC
NA TRBD1 TRBJ1-1 TRBV18 CASSPFRDRLDTEAFF TGTGCCAGCTCACCATTTCGGGACAGGTTAGACACTGAAGCTTTCTTT
NA NA TRBJ2-5 TRBV10-1 CASSESGASVQETQYF TGCGCCAGCAGTGAGTCGGGGGCCAGCGTCCAAGAGACCCAGTACTTC
NA NA TRBJ2-1 TRBV6-6 CASSRDWNEQFF TGTGCCAGCAGCCGGGACTGGAATGAGCAGTTCTTC
once NA TRBJ1-1 TRBV7-9 CASSLDNPGAFF TGTGCCAGCAGCTTAGATAACCCGGGAGCTTTCTTT
few NA TRBJ2-7 TRBV7-2 CASSLSSETYEQYF TGTGCCAGCAGCTTATCGTCAGAAACCTACGAGCAGTACTTC
NA TRBD2 TRBJ2-3 TRBV6-4 CASRKSGSGSDTQYF TGTGCCAGCAGAAAGAGCGGGAGCGGTTCAGATACGCAGTATTTT
NA NA TRBJ2-5 TRBV7-2 CASSLDSRRETQYF TGTGCCAGCAGCTTGGACAGTCGAAGAGAGACCCAGTACTTC
NA TRBD1 TRBJ1-2 TRBV29-1 CSVPGQGDGYGYTF TGCAGCGTCCCCGGACAGGGGGACGGCTATGGCTACACCTTC
NA TRBD1 TRBJ2-3 TRBV11-2 CASSSGTVGADTQYF TGTGCCAGCAGCTCCGGGACAGTAGGAGCAGATACGCAGTATTTT
NA TRBD2 TRBJ2-1 TRBV5-1 CASSLGTSGSDEQFF TGCGCCAGCAGCTTAGGGACTAGCGGGAGTGATGAGCAGTTCTTC
NA TRBD1 TRBJ1-5 TRBV6-5 CASSLSQGSQPQHF TGTGCCAGCAGCCTTTCACAGGGGAGTCAGCCCCAGCATTTT
NA TRBD2 TRBJ2-3 TRBV5-4 CASSWGGLAGGDTQYF TGTGCCAGCAGCTGGGGGGGACTAGCGGGAGGGGATACGCAGTATTTT
NA NA TRBJ1-4 TRBV5-1 CASSLGLLEGSVGRLFF TGCGCCAGCAGCTTGGGCCTACTGGAGGGGTCGGTTGGAAGACTGTTTTTT
NA NA TRBJ1-5 TRBV18 CASSQGTSQPQHF TGTGCCAGCTCACAAGGGACAAGTCAGCCCCAGCATTTT
NA TRBD1 TRBJ1-3 TRBV2 CASNLAKTGRSMGNTIYF TGTGCCAGCAATCTGGCCAAGACAGGGAGAAGTATGGGAAACACCATATATTTT
NA NA TRBJ2-2 TRBV7-9 CASSLVIGGAHTGELFF TGTGCCAGCAGCTTAGTTATCGGTGGGGCCCACACCGGGGAGCTGTTTTTT
NA NA TRBJ1-5 TRBV9 CASSVEGELNQPQHF TGTGCCAGCAGCGTAGAAGGGGAACTCAATCAGCCCCAGCATTTT
NA NA TRBJ2-1 TRBV28 CASSLGDKPYNEQFF TGTGCCAGCAGTTTGGGGGACAAGCCCTACAATGAGCAGTTCTTC
NA TRBD1 TRBJ1-1 TRBV7-2 CASGQGMDTEAFF TGTGCCAGCGGACAGGGGATGGACACTGAAGCTTTCTTT
NA TRBD2 TRBJ2-3 TRBV30 CAWGLAGLADTQYF TGTGCCTGGGGACTAGCGGGACTGGCAGATACGCAGTATTTT
NA TRBD1 TRBJ1-1 TRBV5-4 CASSRDRTNTEAFF TGTGCCAGCAGCCGGGACAGAACCAACACTGAAGCTTTCTTT
NA TRBD1 TRBJ1-2 TRBV27 CASRLTPGTGNYGYTF TGTGCCAGCAGGCTCACCCCCGGGACAGGGAACTATGGCTACACCTTC
NA NA TRBJ1-2 TRBV5-6 CASSLATEDGYTF TGTGCCAGCAGCTTGGCGACGGAGGATGGCTACACCTTC
NA NA TRBJ1-1 TRBV18 CASSPPMGGGNTEAFF TGTGCCAGCTCACCACCAATGGGGGGAGGGAACACTGAAGCTTTCTTT
NA NA TRBJ2-5 TRBV9 CASSVVSQETQYF TGTGCCAGCAGCGTAGTATCGCAAGAGACCCAGTACTTC
NA NA TRBJ1-4 TRBV25-1 CASSLNEKLFF TGTGCCAGCAGTCTAAATGAAAAACTGTTTTTT
NA TRBD1 TRBJ2-7 TRBV30 CAWSWTGVFYEQYF TGTGCCTGGAGTTGGACAGGGGTTTTCTACGAGCAGTACTTC
NA TRBD1 TRBJ1-1 TRBV29-1 CSARQGADTEAFF TGCAGCGCCCGACAGGGGGCAGACACTGAAGCTTTCTTT
NA TRBD2 TRBJ2-3 TRBV9 CASSVAAGGFADTQYF TGTGCCAGCAGCGTAGCAGCGGGGGGGTTCGCAGATACGCAGTATTTT
NA NA TRBJ1-2 TRBV11-2 CASRSTERYGYTF TGTGCCAGCAGGTCAACAGAACGCTATGGCTACACCTTC
NA TRBD2 TRBJ2-2 TRBV5-1 CASSPGTRGGTGELFF TGCGCCAGCAGCCCGGGGACTAGAGGCGGCACCGGGGAGCTGTTTTTT
NA TRBD2 TRBJ2-2 TRBV30 CAWSVLAGGTGELFF TGTGCCTGGAGTGTACTAGCGGGAGGAACCGGGGAGCTGTTTTTT
NA NA TRBJ2-7 TRBV5-5 CASSRTVYEQYF TGTGCCAGCAGCCGCACAGTATACGAGCAGTACTTC
NA NA TRBJ2-7 TRBV4-1 CASSQDGGLYYEQYF TGCGCCAGCAGCCAAGATGGGGGCCTGTACTACGAGCAGTACTTC
NA TRBD1 TRBJ2-5 TRBV10-3 CAISSRTGVGEAQYF TGTGCCATCAGTTCAAGGACAGGGGTAGGAGAGGCCCAGTACTTC
NA NA TRBJ1-4 TRBV7-8 CASSFGGRMEKLFF TGTGCCAGCAGCTTCGGGGGGCGTATGGAAAAACTGTTTTTT
NA NA TRBJ2-7 TRBV27 CASSLAMTYEQYF TGTGCCAGCAGTTTAGCGATGACCTACGAGCAGTACTTC
NA TRBD1 TRBJ2-7 TRBV4-1 CASSPEGQGEQYF TGCGCCAGCAGCCCGGAGGGACAGGGGGAGCAGTACTTC
NA TRBD2 TRBJ2-5 TRBV11-2 CASSYPGLEETQYF TGTGCCAGCAGCTACCCGGGACTAGAAGAGACCCAGTACTTC
NA TRBD1 TRBJ1-1 TRBV30 CACRRRGRETEAFF TGTGCCTGCAGGAGGAGGGGGCGAGAAACTGAAGCTTTCTTT
NA TRBD1 TRBJ2-7 TRBV7-6 CASSLEEYRGHEQYF TGTGCCAGCAGCTTAGAAGAGTACAGGGGCCACGAGCAGTACTTC
NA TRBD1 TRBJ2-7 TRBV7-6 CASSFRQGVSYEQYF TGTGCCAGTAGCTTCCGACAGGGGGTCTCCTACGAGCAGTACTTC